The rows below give T cell receptor beta chains drawn from one sample of a study of glioma-infiltrating T cells after dendritic cell vaccination. Sequencing was performed with immunoSEQ multiplex PCR; in TCRdb, only in-frame clones are kept and a portion is missing. The table lists some 58,000 clones, 85% to 90% of them singletons. Sequenced material: blood, taken after dendritic cell vaccination. Source of these receptors: a human donor with glioblastoma. The CDR3 runs from the conserved cysteine through the conserved F or W. The D gene is left open where the match is weak. Not all rows give a size; the values are once, few, many and, for expanded clones, a class.

abundance: once; j_gene: TRBJ2-7; d_gene: TRBD1; v_gene: TRBV6-1; CDR3aa: CASSEGGQGAPYEQYF; CDR3nt: TGTGCCAGCAGTGAAGGGGGACAGGGGGCACCGTACGAGCAGTACTTC
abundance: -; j_gene: TRBJ2-1; d_gene: TRBD1; v_gene: TRBV9; CDR3aa: CASSEGTGKNEQFF; CDR3nt: TGTGCCAGCAGCGAAGGGACAGGGAAAAATGAGCAGTTCTTC
abundance: -; j_gene: TRBJ1-1; d_gene: -; v_gene: TRBV9; CDR3aa: CASSEGGGTEAFF; CDR3nt: TGTGCCAGCAGTGAAGGGGGAGGGACTGAAGCTTTCTTT
abundance: -; j_gene: TRBJ1-4; d_gene: -; v_gene: TRBV10-3; CDR3aa: CAISDAVPNEKLFF; CDR3nt: TGTGCCATCAGTGACGCAGTCCCTAATGAAAAACTGTTTTTT
abundance: -; j_gene: TRBJ2-2; d_gene: -; v_gene: TRBV4-1; CDR3aa: CASKGDTGELFF; CDR3nt: TGCGCCAGCAAGGGGGACACCGGGGAGCTGTTTTTT
abundance: -; j_gene: TRBJ2-7; d_gene: TRBD2; v_gene: TRBV4-3; CDR3aa: CASSLGAGGNYEQYF; CDR3nt: TGCGCCAGCAGCCTCGGGGCGGGGGGAAACTACGAGCAGTACTTC
abundance: -; j_gene: TRBJ2-5; d_gene: -; v_gene: TRBV15; CDR3aa: CATSRGRMEETQYF; CDR3nt: TGTGCCACCAGCAGGGGTAGGATGGAGGAGACCCAGTACTTC
abundance: -; j_gene: TRBJ1-2; d_gene: TRBD1; v_gene: TRBV5-6; CDR3aa: CASSGFLGQGYGYTF; CDR3nt: TGTGCCAGCAGCGGCTTTCTTGGACAGGGCTATGGCTACACCTTC
abundance: -; j_gene: TRBJ2-3; d_gene: TRBD2; v_gene: TRBV2; CDR3aa: CASEAGGRPDTQYF; CDR3nt: TGTGCCAGCGAGGCGGGGGGGCGTCCAGATACGCAGTATTTT
abundance: -; j_gene: TRBJ2-1; d_gene: TRBD2; v_gene: TRBV4-2; CDR3aa: CASSQDELGLAGGRSYNEQFF; CDR3nt: TGTGCCAGCAGCCAAGATGAATTGGGACTAGCGGGGGGCAGGTCCTACAATGAGCAGTTCTTC
abundance: -; j_gene: TRBJ1-2; d_gene: TRBD1; v_gene: TRBV9; CDR3aa: CASSRDRGIGYTF; CDR3nt: TGTGCCAGCAGCCGGGACAGGGGGATCGGCTACACCTTC
abundance: -; j_gene: TRBJ2-1; d_gene: TRBD1; v_gene: TRBV4-3; CDR3aa: CASSQESGGINEQFF; CDR3nt: TGCGCCAGCAGCCAAGAGTCAGGGGGCATCAATGAGCAGTTCTTC
abundance: -; j_gene: TRBJ1-1; d_gene: -; v_gene: TRBV25-1; CDR3aa: CASSELMNTEAFF; CDR3nt: TGTGCCAGCAGTGAACTAATGAACACTGAAGCTTTCTTT
abundance: -; j_gene: TRBJ2-4; d_gene: -; v_gene: TRBV9; CDR3aa: CASSGAELPPGNIQYF; CDR3nt: TGTGCCAGCAGCGGGGCCGAGCTCCCCCCGGGGAACATTCAGTACTTC
abundance: -; j_gene: TRBJ1-2; d_gene: TRBD1; v_gene: TRBV9; CDR3aa: CASSVGRGYNYGYTF; CDR3nt: TGTGCCAGCAGCGTTGGCAGGGGGTATAACTATGGCTACACCTTC
abundance: once; j_gene: TRBJ2-7; d_gene: -; v_gene: TRBV10-3; CDR3aa: CAISESDLSYEQYF; CDR3nt: TGTGCCATCAGTGAGTCTGATCTCTCCTACGAGCAGTACTTC
abundance: few; j_gene: TRBJ2-1; d_gene: TRBD2; v_gene: TRBV4-2; CDR3aa: CASTRGGGAYNEQFF; CDR3nt: TGTGCCAGCACCCGGGGGGGCGGGGCATACAATGAGCAGTTCTTC
abundance: few; j_gene: TRBJ2-2; d_gene: TRBD1; v_gene: TRBV11-2; CDR3aa: CASSLDRGGTGELFF; CDR3nt: TGTGCCAGCAGCCTGGACAGGGGGGGTACCGGGGAGCTGTTTTTT
abundance: -; j_gene: TRBJ1-6; d_gene: -; v_gene: TRBV6-6; CDR3aa: CASSSPGVRSPLHF; CDR3nt: TGTGCCAGCAGTTCGCCGGGGGTTAGATCACCCCTCCACTTT
abundance: -; j_gene: TRBJ2-3; d_gene: -; v_gene: TRBV6-4; CDR3aa: CASSVFGQSTDTQYF; CDR3nt: TGTGCCAGCAGTGTTTTCGGACAGAGCACAGATACGCAGTATTTT
abundance: once; j_gene: TRBJ2-2; d_gene: -; v_gene: TRBV15; CDR3aa: CATSRENRNTGELFF; CDR3nt: TGTGCCACCAGCAGAGAGAACAGGAACACCGGGGAGCTGTTTTTT
abundance: -; j_gene: TRBJ1-2; d_gene: TRBD1; v_gene: TRBV2; CDR3aa: CASSERQGNGYTF; CDR3nt: TGTGCCAGCAGTGAAAGACAGGGTAACGGCTACACCTTC